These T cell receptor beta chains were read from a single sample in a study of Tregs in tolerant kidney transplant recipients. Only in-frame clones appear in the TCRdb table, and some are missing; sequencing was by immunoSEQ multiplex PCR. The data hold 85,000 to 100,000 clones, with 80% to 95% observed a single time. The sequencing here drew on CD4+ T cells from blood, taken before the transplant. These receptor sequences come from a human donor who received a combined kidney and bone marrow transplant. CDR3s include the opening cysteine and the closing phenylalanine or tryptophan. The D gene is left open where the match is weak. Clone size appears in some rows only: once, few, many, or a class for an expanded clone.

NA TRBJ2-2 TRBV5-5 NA TGTGCCAGCAGCTCCCCCGGGGGGCTAGCCGGGGAGCTGTTTTTT CASSSPGGLAGELFF
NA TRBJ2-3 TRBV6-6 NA TGTGCCAGCAGTTACGGCCCGGGGTCCCAGGCGGATACGCAGTATTTT CASSYGPGSQADTQYF
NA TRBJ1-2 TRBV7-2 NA TGTGCCAGCAGCCAAGAGGGGGGGGATGGCTACACCTTC CASSQEGGDGYTF
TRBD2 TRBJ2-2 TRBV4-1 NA TGCGCCAGCAGCCAGGGTCATAGCGGGGGGCCCACCGGGGAGCTGTTTTTT CASSQGHSGGPTGELFF
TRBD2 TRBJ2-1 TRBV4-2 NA TGTGCCAGCAGCCAAGGGACTAGCGGGGGGGCAGGTGAGCAGTTCTTC CASSQGTSGGAGEQFF
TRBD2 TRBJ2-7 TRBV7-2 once TGCGCCAGCAGCCTAGAGGGGACTAGCTCCTACGAGCAGTACTTC CASSLEGTSSYEQYF
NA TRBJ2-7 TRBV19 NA TGTGCCAGTAGAGGGGGTCATAGCGTTTTCTACGAGCAGTACTTC CASRGGHSVFYEQYF
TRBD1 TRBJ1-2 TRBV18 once TGTGCCAGCTCACCGTCGGACAGGGTATCTGGCTACACCTTC CASSPSDRVSGYTF
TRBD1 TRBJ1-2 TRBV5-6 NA TGTGCCAGCAGTCCGGGAGACAGGGATGGCTACACCTTC CASSPGDRDGYTF
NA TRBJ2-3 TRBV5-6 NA TGTGCCAGCAGCTTAAATTTAGCCGCTGGGGATACGCAGTATTTT CASSLNLAAGDTQYF